A selection of T cell receptor beta chains follows, all from one sample in a study of cytomegalovirus exposure and HLA in healthy donors. Only in-frame clones appear in the TCRdb table, and some are missing; sequencing was by immunoSEQ multiplex PCR. The sample shows about 46,000 clones, and approximately 1% sits with its ten largest clones. The sample taken for sequencing was PBMCs. These receptors all come from a woman in her thirties or forties in good health and CMV-seronegative. The CDR3 runs from the conserved cysteine through the conserved F or W. Each record gives: J gene, D gene, V gene, CDR3 DNA, CDR3 protein. A D gene is named only where the DNA matches it firmly.

>TRBJ2-5|TRBD2|TRBV5-4
TGTGCCAGCAGCCCCCGACTAGCGGGAGTAGTCGGGGAGACCCAGTACTTC
CASSPRLAGVVGETQYF
>TRBJ1-5|.|TRBV7-2
TGTGCCAGCAGCTGGGGAGGTCAGCCCCAGCATTTT
CASSWGGQPQHF
>TRBJ1-5|.|TRBV5-8
TGTGCCAGCAGCCCCGATTCATCGGGCCGGGGAAATCAGCCCCAGCATTTT
CASSPDSSGRGNQPQHF
>TRBJ1-1|TRBD1|TRBV2
TGTGCCAGCAGTGTGAGGACAGGGGGCAACACTGAAGCTTTCTTT
CASSVRTGGNTEAFF
>TRBJ1-2|.|TRBV13
TGTGCCAGCAGCAAACCCGCAGGGTTTGCTAACTATGGCTACACCTTC
CASSKPAGFANYGYTF
>TRBJ1-6|.|TRBV7-9
TGTGCCAGCAGCCCAGGACGGGGAAATTCACCCCTCCACTTT
CASSPGRGNSPLHF
>TRBJ1-2|.|TRBV28
TGTGCCAGCAGTTTGGGCCCTGGGCAGGGGATATTCTTGGGCTATGGCTACACCTTC
CASSLGPGQGIFLGYGYTF
>TRBJ2-5|TRBD2|TRBV25-1
TGTGCCAGCAGTACCCGGGAGGTAGCGGAGACCCAGTACTTC
CASSTREVAETQYF
>TRBJ2-3|.|TRBV6-5
TGTGCCAGCAGTTTTCGTGAGGGCGCAGATACGCAGTATTTT
CASSFREGADTQYF
>TRBJ2-7|.|TRBV6-6
TGTGCCACCACGACAGAACCTTACGAGCAGTACTTC
CATTTEPYEQYF
>TRBJ2-2|TRBD2|TRBV5-4
TGTGCCAGCAGCAAGCTAGCGGGAGGCACCGGGGAGCTGTTTTTT
CASSKLAGGTGELFF
>TRBJ2-4|.|TRBV29-1
TGCAGCGTTGAGCGGCAGGGTTCGTGGGACATTCAGTACTTC
CSVERQGSWDIQYF
>TRBJ2-3|TRBD2|TRBV5-6
TGTGCCAGCAGCTTGGCGGGACTAGCGGGATTCACAGATACGCAGTATTTT
CASSLAGLAGFTDTQYF
>TRBJ1-4|.|TRBV5-1
TGCGCCAGCAGCTTGGCGACAACAACTAATGAAAAACTGTTTTTT
CASSLATTTNEKLFF
>TRBJ2-7|.|TRBV28
TGTGCCAGCAGTAGGACTCCCGTTTCCTACGAGCAGTACTTC
CASSRTPVSYEQYF
>TRBJ1-1|.|TRBV7-2
TGTGCCAGCAGCTTAGGTTTCAGCACTGAAGCTTTCTTT
CASSLGFSTEAFF
>TRBJ1-5|.|TRBV4-1
TGCGCCAGCAGCCCCGAGGTCAGTTTCGTTAGCAATCAGCCCCAGCATTTT
CASSPEVSFVSNQPQHF
>TRBJ1-1|.|TRBV18
TGTGCCAGCTCACTACAGGGAGATATGAACACTGAAGCTTTCTTT
CASSLQGDMNTEAFF
>TRBJ2-5|TRBD1|TRBV29-1
TGCAGCACATGGGACAGTCAAGAGACCCAGTACTTC
CSTWDSQETQYF
>TRBJ1-5|TRBD1|TRBV19
TGTGCCAGTAGTATTCTAGGACAGGGGGTTTTACCCCAGCATTTT
CASSILGQGVLPQHF
>TRBJ1-2|.|TRBV9
TGTGCCAGCACCCCTACAGGCTCTACCTATGGCTACACCTTC
CASTPTGSTYGYTF
>TRBJ1-1|.|TRBV9
TGTGCCAGCAGCGTACCTCCCGACTCACCGCCGAACACTGAAGCTTTCTTT
CASSVPPDSPPNTEAFF
>TRBJ2-7|TRBD1|TRBV19
TGTGCCACTCGACAGGGGTCCTACGAGCAGTACTTC
CATRQGSYEQYF
>TRBJ1-1|TRBD1|TRBV28
TGTGCCAGCATCCGACCGGGGCAGGGGGTCACTGAAGCTTTCTTT
CASIRPGQGVTEAFF
>TRBJ2-1|.|TRBV6-6
TGTGCCAGCAGACCGACTAGTAGCTCCGACAATGAGCAGTTCTTC
CASRPTSSSDNEQFF
>TRBJ2-3|TRBD2|TRBV4-3
TGCGCCAGCAGCCAGACGGTAGCGGGAGGGACAGATACGCAGTATTTT
CASSQTVAGGTDTQYF
>TRBJ2-3|TRBD1|TRBV7-2
TGTGCCAGCAGCACCCGACAGGGGGATACGGATACGCAGTATTTT
CASSTRQGDTDTQYF
>TRBJ2-1|TRBD1|TRBV13
TGTGCCAGCAGCTATGGACAGGGCAGGGTGGAGCAGTTCTTC
CASSYGQGRVEQFF
>TRBJ2-1|TRBD2|TRBV18
TGTGCCAGCTCACCACGAGGACTAGCAGTAATTAGCTCCTACAATGAGCAGTTCTTC
CASSPRGLAVISSYNEQFF
>TRBJ1-5|.|TRBV28
TGTGCCAGCAGTTTAAGTCAGGGTAGCAATCAGCCCCAGCATTTT
CASSLSQGSNQPQHF
>TRBJ2-7|.|TRBV6-6
TGTGCCAGCAGACCCCCCGGGATAGACGAGCAGTACTTC
CASRPPGIDEQYF
>TRBJ1-1|.|TRBV5-6
TGTGCCAGCAGCCCCAGAAGGGGAGGGCTCACTGAAGCTTTCTTT
CASSPRRGGLTEAFF
>TRBJ2-5|.|TRBV6-1
TGTGCCAGCGGGTACCGAGGAGGTCTAGGGGGGACCCAGTACTTC
CASGYRGGLGGTQYF
>TRBJ2-7|.|TRBV18
TGTGCCAGCTCGCCTCAGACTACGACTAGTCACCACGAGCAGTACTTC
CASSPQTTTSHHEQYF
>TRBJ1-1|.|TRBV18
TGTGCCAGCTCACCAACTGCATCGATCGAGGCTGAAGCTTTCTTT
CASSPTASIEAEAFF
>TRBJ1-1|TRBD1|TRBV27
TGTGCCAGCGGGACAGTAAATATGAACACTGAAGATTTCTTT
CASGTVNMNTEDFF
>TRBJ1-5|.|TRBV7-2
TGTGCCAGCCGAAGCGAAAGCAATCAGCCCCAGCATTTT
CASRSESNQPQHF
>TRBJ2-1|TRBD1|TRBV7-9
TGTGCCAGCAGCGCCCGGACAGGGAGATCCTACAATGAGCAGTTCTTC
CASSARTGRSYNEQFF
>TRBJ1-2|.|TRBV7-9
TGTGCCAGCAGCTTAGCCGATGGGGGCAGCAGCGGTTTC
CASSLADGGSSGF
>TRBJ1-1|TRBD1|TRBV5-4
TGTGCCAGCAGCCCGGACAGGGCTTCCGAAGCTTTCTTT
CASSPDRASEAFF
>TRBJ1-5|.|TRBV10-3
TGTGCCATCAGTGAAACAGTCTCCAATCAGCCCCAGCATTTT
CAISETVSNQPQHF
>TRBJ1-2|TRBD1|TRBV13
TGTGCCAGCAGTGGGGACAGGGTTTCCTATGGCTACACCTTC
CASSGDRVSYGYTF